Only a few counts were recorded for the clone carrying this T cell receptor beta chain. The antigen is not known. Quantitative barcoded 5'-RACE was used to prepare TCR beta libraries. TCRdb reprocessed the 5' RACE reads via MiXCR and lists one record per CDR3 protein. The sample shows approximately 440,000 distinct CDR3 sequences, 17% of them seen only once. There are 13 residues in the CDR3. Germline loops: CDR1 SGHDT, CDR2 YYEEEE. Trimming removed 2 bases at V and 5 bases at J, with 10 bases between. The data derive from a study of CD8 T cells in ankylosing spondylitis. Study-wide findings and caveats: Disease-linked clones were found to be CD8+ and relatively rare in peripheral blood. Some motif variants were previously reported in reactive arthritis synovial fluid and blood. It appeared that ankylosing spondylitis blood was characterized by a TCR beta motif of several highly homologous variants. There was reportedly significant enrichment of clones that were disease-linked in matched ankylosing spondylitis synovial fluid.

This TCR was recovered from a male donor with ankylosing spondylitis. J is TRBJ1-2 and V is TRBV5-6, with D unresolved. Sequencing was done on a sample of blood, either unsorted or a sorted T cell fraction (not recorded which). DNA for the CDR3: TGTGCCAGCAGCTTTTTCTTGGGGTATGGCTACACCTTC. Protein product: CASSFFLGYGYTF.